This TCR beta chain was identified during a study of shared clonotypes between healthy human individuals. Note on this clone: Its target is unknown.

Findings of the study overall: Of the naive CD4 clonotypes, approximately 5% were shared across a few donors. All-four-donor shared clonotypes had higher generation probabilities than non-shared clonotypes did.

Genomic DNA of each subset was evenly split across several immunoSEQ plates. DNA at 200 ng, around 30,000 T cell genomes, went into sorted-subset replicate PCRs. The table came from immunoSEQ multiplex PCR; TCRdb's copy has only in-frame clones and leaves some out. The table has about 2.3 million clones, around 92% seen once. The germline gives CDR1 KGHSH, CDR2 LQKENI. The CDR3 runs to 18 residues. Germline trimming cut 3 bases from V and 8 bases from J; bases unmatched to any gene: 10. The chain employs TRBV18 and TRBJ2-1; 16 bases are a match to TRBD2. The source is a young man in good health. Some clones in this sample may be carry-over from other donors' samples. What was sequenced was naive CD4+ T cells from PBMCs. Subset specified: CD45RA+ positively selected. CDR3 sequence (DNA): TGTGCCAGCTCACCCCAGGGGACTAGCGGGAGGGCCTTGGATGAGCAGTTCTTC. Translated: CASSPQGTSGRALDEQFF.